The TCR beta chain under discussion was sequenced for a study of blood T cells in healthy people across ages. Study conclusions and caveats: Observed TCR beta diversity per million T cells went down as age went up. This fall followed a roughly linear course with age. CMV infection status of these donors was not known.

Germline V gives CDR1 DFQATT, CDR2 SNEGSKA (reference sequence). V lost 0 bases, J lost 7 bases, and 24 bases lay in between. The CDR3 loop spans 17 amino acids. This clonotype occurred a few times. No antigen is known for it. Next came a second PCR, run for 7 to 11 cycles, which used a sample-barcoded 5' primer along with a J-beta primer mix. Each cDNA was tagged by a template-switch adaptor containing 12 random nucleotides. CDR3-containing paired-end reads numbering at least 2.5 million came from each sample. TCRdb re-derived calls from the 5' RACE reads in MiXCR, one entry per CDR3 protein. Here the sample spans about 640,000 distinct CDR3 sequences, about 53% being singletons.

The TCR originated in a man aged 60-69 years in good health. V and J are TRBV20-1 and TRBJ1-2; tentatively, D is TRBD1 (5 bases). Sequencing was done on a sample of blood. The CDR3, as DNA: TGCAGTGCTAGAGATGACCCCGGGACCGATAGATCAGGTGGCTACACCTTC. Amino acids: CSARDDPGTDRSGGYTF.